The 11 T cell receptor beta chains presented below share a single source sample, sequenced in a study of T-cell reconstitution after alpha-beta-depleted transplantation in children (dated by TCRdb to 2015 to 2016). In light of the paper, this sample's treatment or condition label describes: allogeneic hematopoietic cell transplantation with graft depleted of TCRalphabeta T cells and CD19 B cells. The receptor library was made with PCR. This sample was sequenced with an Illumina HiSeq 2500. Molecular barcoding was employed in the preparation of TCR libraries, with unique molecular identifiers being used to normalize TCRbeta repertoire quantification. TCRdb reran the public reads through fastp at Q25 and MiXCR, keeping productive beta chains. Each CDR3 protein appears once, grouped with its most common genes and DNA. Recorded for this sample are fewer than 700,000 distinct CDR3 sequences; 10% to 15% of them occurred a single time. About 2.2% of the sample rests with the top ten.

This specimen was PBMCs, mostly from graft donor cells, taken 360 days after TCRalphabeta/CD19-depleted stem cell transplant. The receptors stem from a male patient aged 10 to 17 who had a stem cell transplant for acute myeloid leukemia, so the T cells may come from the graft donor.

This clonotype was seen ten or more times. The chain is built from TRBV20-1 and TRBJ2-1, with unresolved D. The CDR3 is 13 residues long. V dropped 3 bases and J dropped 9 bases, with 15 bases sitting between them. Per the germline V gene, CDR1 is DFQATT and CDR2 is SNEGSKA (reference sequence). CDR3 sequence: CSARFTNTGEQFF. CDR3 in DNA: TGCAGTGCTAGGTTTACGAATACTGGTGAGCAGTTCTTC.

This sequence joins TRBV12-3 or TRBV12-4 and TRBJ2-1, with 10 bases identical to TRBD2. The CDR3 has 16 amino acids. Unmatched junction bases numbered 9, after V lost 2 bases and J lost 8 bases. The CDR3 bases are TGTGCCAGCAGTTTACGGGCTAGCGGGAGTTGGGATGAGCAGTTCTTC. This gives the protein CASSLRASGSWDEQFF.

The CDR3, as DNA: TGCAGTGCTACTGGGACACCTAGCTCCTACGAGCAGTACTTC. This codes for CSATGTPSSYEQYF. V is TRBV20-1 and J is TRBJ2-7, with D possibly being TRBD1 (6 bases). Germline CDR1 DFQATT, CDR2 SNEGSKA (reference sequence). The CDR3 contains 14 residues. The V end was cut by 4 bases, the J end by 0 bases, with 13 bases between.

The V call is TRBV27, the J call TRBJ2-5, with D perhaps being TRBD1 or TRBD2 (6 bases each). The germline CDR1 and CDR2 sequences are MNHEY and SMNVEV (reference sequence). Trimming removed 3 bases from V and 7 bases from J, with 12 bases in between. CDR3 length: 13 amino acids. For the CDR3, the DNA is TGTGCCAGCAGTTTTCTCAGGGGAGGGACCCAGTACTTC. It yields the protein CASSFLRGGTQYF.

The rearrangement links TRBV19 to TRBJ2-1, with 12 bases identical to TRBD2. CDR1 is LNHDA and CDR2 is SQIVND in the germline V gene (reference sequence). The V gene end was trimmed by 3 bases and the J gene end by 5 bases; junction bases not matched to a gene: 2. CDR3 length: 15 amino acids. The CDR3 DNA follows: TGTGCCAGTAGTATGGGACTAGCGGGCAACAATGAGCAGTTCTTC. It encodes CASSMGLAGNNEQFF.

This clonotype came up once. Here the CDR3 reads CATSMGLITDTQYF. CDR3 in DNA: TGTGCCACCAGCATGGGACTCATCACAGATACGCAGTATTTT. This sequence joins TRBV15 and TRBJ2-3; D perhaps matches TRBD2 (6 bases). CDR3 length: 14 residues. Germline V gene sequence: CDR1 LNHNV, CDR2 YYDKDF (reference sequence). V gave up 4 bases and J gave up 2 bases, with 10 bases separating them. The full variable domain, rest sourced from reference TRBV15 and TRBJ2-3, is DAMVIQNPRYQVTQFGKPVTLSCSQTLNHNVMYWYQQKSSQAPKLLFHYYDKDFNNEADTPDNFQSRRPNTSFCFLDIRSPGLGDTAMYLCATSMGLITDTQYFGPGTRLTVL.

This clonotype was found a few times. The V gene is TRBV28, the J gene TRBJ1-5; 11 nucleotides agree with TRBD1. The CDR3 has 18 residues. Unmatched junction bases numbered 11, after V lost 3 bases and J lost 4 bases. The germline V gene has CDR1 MDHEN and CDR2 SYDVKM. The CDR3 protein is CASSFTTPGQGGNQPQHF. The CDR3 DNA reads TGTGCCAGCAGTTTCACCACCCCGGGACAGGGGGGAAATCAGCCCCAGCATTTT.

The rearrangement joins TRBV20-1 to TRBJ2-7, with 7 bases lining up with TRBD1. In germline, CDR1 is DFQATT, CDR2 SNEGSKA (reference sequence). The CDR3 sequence is 15 residues long. The J segment lost 3 bases and the V segment lost 2 bases, leaving 10 bases of the junction unmatched. As DNA, the CDR3 is TGCAGTGCTAGATTGTTTAGACAGGGATACTACGAGCAGTACTTC. As protein: CSARLFRQGYYEQYF.

J is TRBJ2-2 and V is TRBV6-5; D remains ambiguous. Germline V lookup: CDR1 MNHEY, CDR2 SVGAGI. The V gene lost 3 bases and the J gene lost 1 base, with 9 bases spanning the gap. The CDR3 consists of 15 residues. Here the CDR3 DNA reads TGTGCCAGCAGTTATTTTCTAGGGAACACCGGGGAGCTGTTTTTT. Protein product: CASSYFLGNTGELFF.

This clonotype has a count of ten or more. The chain uses TRBV25-1 and TRBJ1-4, with 9 nucleotides matching TRBD1. CDR3 length: 11 amino acids. V dropped 6 bases and J dropped 17; count of bases not matched to a gene: 7. Germline V gene data show CDR1 as MGHDK and CDR2 as SYGVNS. CDR3 region: CASRGDRVIFF. Here the CDR3 DNA reads TGTGCCAGCAGGGGGGACAGGGTCATTTTTTTT. Looking up the rest from reference TRBV25-1 and TRBJ1-4 gives the full variable domain: EADIYQTPRYLVIGTGKKITLECSQTMGHDKMYWYQQDPGMELHLIHYSYGVNSTEKGDLSSESTVSRIRTEHFPLTLESARPSHTSQYLCASRGDRVIFFGSGTQLSVL.

V is TRBV7-8 and J is TRBJ2-7, with 7 bases fitting TRBD2. The CDR3 totals 15 residues. Germline V gives CDR1 SGHVS, CDR2 FQNEAQ. V lost 5 bases, J lost 2 bases, and 9 bases stayed unmatched. The chain's CDR3 is CASSPLAGPTYEQYF. The CDR3 region has the DNA TGTGCCAGCAGCCCCTTAGCGGGCCCTACCTACGAGCAGTACTTC.